This record covers a single T cell receptor (beta chain). Its specificity is unknown. Since a much larger clone is just one base distant, this may be a read error. This sample is part of a study of regulatory T cells in long-lasting Graves disease. Broader study findings: Newly diagnosed patients had higher TCR diversity than persistent Graves' patients did.

Time point described: newly diagnosed GD, antithyroid drugs for less than 3 months. With RNA extracted from PBMCs as input, the TCR library was made. Sequencing libraries for TCR beta were prepared with iRepertoire HTBI primers and Arm-PCR of CDR3 regions. MiXCR was run by TCRdb on the multiplex PCR reads, yielding one entry per CDR3 protein. The profile shows about 370,000 distinct CDR3 sequences, around 15% of them singletons. This receptor was identified in a female donor with Graves disease. Source: peripheral blood mononuclear cells (PBMCs), taken at new diagnosis, from a patient treated with antithyroid drugs.

The CDR3 reads CASSLGYYEQYF. The CDR3 nucleotides are TGTGCCAGCAGCTTAGGATACTACGAGCAGTACTTC. This chain uses TRBV7-8 with TRBJ2-7; D is unclear. The CDR3 consists of 12 residues. Germline values: CDR1 SGHVS, CDR2 FQNEAQ. The V and J ends lost 1 base and 3 bases respectively, with 4 bases between them.